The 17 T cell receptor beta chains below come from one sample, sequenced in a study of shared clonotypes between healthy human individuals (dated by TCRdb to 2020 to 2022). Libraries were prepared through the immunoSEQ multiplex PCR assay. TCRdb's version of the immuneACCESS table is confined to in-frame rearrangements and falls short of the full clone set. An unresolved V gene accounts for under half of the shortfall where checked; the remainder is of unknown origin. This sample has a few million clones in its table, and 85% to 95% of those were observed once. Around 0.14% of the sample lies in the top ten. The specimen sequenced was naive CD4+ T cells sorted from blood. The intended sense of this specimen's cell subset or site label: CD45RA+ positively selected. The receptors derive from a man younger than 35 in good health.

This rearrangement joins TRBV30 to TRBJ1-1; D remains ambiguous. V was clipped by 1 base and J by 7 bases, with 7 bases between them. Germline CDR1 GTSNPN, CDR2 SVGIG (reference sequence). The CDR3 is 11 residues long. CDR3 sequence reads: CAWSETVEAFF. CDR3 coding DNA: TGTGCCTGGAGTGAGACGGTTGAAGCTTTCTTT.

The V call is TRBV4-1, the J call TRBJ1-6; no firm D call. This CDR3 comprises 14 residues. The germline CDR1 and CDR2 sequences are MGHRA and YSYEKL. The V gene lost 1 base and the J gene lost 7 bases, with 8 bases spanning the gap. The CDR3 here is CASSQAYINSPLHF. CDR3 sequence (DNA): TGCGCCAGCAGCCAAGCCTATATCAATTCACCCCTCCACTTT.

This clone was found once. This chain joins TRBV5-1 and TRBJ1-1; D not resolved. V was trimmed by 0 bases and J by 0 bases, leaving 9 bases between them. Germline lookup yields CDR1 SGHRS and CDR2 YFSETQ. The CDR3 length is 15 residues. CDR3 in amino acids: CASSLDWGLNTEAFF. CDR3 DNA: TGCGCCAGCAGCTTGGATTGGGGATTGAACACTGAAGCTTTCTTT.

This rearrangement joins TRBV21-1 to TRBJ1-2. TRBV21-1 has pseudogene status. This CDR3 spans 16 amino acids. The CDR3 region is CASSKLALPRGHGYTF. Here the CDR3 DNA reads TGTGCCAGCAGCAAACTGGCCTTACCCCGGGGGCATGGCTACACCTTC.

CDR3 sequence (DNA): TGTGCCAGCAGCCAAGTGGCAGGGGGCGTTTATAATGAGCAGTTCTTC. As protein: CASSQVAGGVYNEQFF. V and J are TRBV4-2 and TRBJ2-1; 8 bases are a match to TRBD1. Trimming at V came to 1 base and at J to 7 bases, leaving 9 bases not matched to a gene. From germline, CDR1 is LGHNA and CDR2 YNFKEQ. The CDR3 sequence is 16 residues long.

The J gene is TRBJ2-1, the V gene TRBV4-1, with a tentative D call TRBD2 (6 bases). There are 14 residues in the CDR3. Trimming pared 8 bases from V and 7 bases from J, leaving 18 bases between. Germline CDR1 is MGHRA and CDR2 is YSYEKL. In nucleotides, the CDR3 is TGCGCCAGCGGTCGAGGAGCGGGTACTAATGAGCAGTTCTTC. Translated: CASGRGAGTNEQFF.

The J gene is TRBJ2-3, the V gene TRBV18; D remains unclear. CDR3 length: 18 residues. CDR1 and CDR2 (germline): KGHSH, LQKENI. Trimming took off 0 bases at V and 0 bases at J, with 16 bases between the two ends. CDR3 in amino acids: CASSPPWAGPSSTDTQYF. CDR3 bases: TGTGCCAGCTCACCACCCTGGGCAGGTCCCTCTAGCACAGATACGCAGTATTTT.

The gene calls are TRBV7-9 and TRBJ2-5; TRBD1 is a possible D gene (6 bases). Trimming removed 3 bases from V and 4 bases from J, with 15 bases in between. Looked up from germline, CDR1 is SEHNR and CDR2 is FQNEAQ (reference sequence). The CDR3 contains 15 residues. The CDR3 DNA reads TGTGCCAGCAGCTTCGGGCAGGGGCCATCAGAGACCCAGTACTTC. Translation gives CASSFGQGPSETQYF. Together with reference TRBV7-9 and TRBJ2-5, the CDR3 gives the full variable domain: DTGVSQNPRHKITKRGQNVTFRCDPISEHNRLYWYRQTLGQGPEFLTYFQNEAQLEKSRLLSDRFSAERPKGSFSTLEIQRTEQGDSAMYLCASSFGQGPSETQYFGPGTRLLVL.

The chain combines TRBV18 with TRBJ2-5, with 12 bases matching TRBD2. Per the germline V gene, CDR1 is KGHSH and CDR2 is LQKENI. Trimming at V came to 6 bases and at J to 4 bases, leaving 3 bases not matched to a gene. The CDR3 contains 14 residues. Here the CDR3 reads CASSSGLAGETQYF. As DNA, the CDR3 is TGTGCCAGCTCGTCGGGACTAGCGGGAGAGACCCAGTACTTC.

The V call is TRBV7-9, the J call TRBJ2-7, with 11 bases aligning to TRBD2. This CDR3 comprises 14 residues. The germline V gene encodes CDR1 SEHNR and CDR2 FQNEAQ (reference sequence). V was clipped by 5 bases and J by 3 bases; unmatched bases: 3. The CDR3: CASSRGLADYEQYF. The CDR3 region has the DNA TGTGCCAGCAGCAGGGGACTAGCGGACTACGAGCAGTACTTC.

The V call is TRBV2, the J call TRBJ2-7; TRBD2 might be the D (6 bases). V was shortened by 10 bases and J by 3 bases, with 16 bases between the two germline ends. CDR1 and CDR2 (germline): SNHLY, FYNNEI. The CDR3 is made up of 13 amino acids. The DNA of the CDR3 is TGTGCCACCTCCGACGGAGGGATCTACGAGCAGTACTTC. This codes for CATSDGGIYEQYF.

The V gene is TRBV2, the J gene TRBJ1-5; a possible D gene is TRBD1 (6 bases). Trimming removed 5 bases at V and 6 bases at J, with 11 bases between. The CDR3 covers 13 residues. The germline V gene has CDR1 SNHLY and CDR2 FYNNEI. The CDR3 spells CASSPGETQPQHF. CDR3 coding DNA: TGTGCCAGCAGTCCAGGGGAGACTCAGCCCCAGCATTTT.

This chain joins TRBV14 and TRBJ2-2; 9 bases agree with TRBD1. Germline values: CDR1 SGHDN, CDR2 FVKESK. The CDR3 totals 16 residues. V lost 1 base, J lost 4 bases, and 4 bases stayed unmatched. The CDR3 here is CASSQAGTGSTGELFF. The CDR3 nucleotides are TGTGCCAGCAGCCAAGCCGGGACAGGGAGCACCGGGGAGCTGTTTTTT.

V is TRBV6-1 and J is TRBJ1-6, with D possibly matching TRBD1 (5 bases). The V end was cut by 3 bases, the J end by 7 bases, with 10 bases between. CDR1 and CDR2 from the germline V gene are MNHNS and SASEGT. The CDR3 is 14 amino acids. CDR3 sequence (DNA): TGTGCCAGCAGTGATCACCAGGGAAATTCACCCCTCCACTTT. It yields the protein CASSDHQGNSPLHF.

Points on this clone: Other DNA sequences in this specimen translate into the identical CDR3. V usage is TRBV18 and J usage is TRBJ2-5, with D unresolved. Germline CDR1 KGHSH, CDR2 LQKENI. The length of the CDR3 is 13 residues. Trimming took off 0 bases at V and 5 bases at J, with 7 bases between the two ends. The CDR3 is CASSPPVEETQYF. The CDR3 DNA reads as TGTGCCAGCTCACCACCAGTGGAGGAGACCCAGTACTTC.

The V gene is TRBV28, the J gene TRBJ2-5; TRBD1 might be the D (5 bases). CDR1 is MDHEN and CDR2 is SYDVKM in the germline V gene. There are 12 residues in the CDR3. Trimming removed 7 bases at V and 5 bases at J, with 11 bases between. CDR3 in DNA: TGTGCCAGCACTCAGGGAAGGGAGACCCAGTACTTC. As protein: CASTQGRETQYF. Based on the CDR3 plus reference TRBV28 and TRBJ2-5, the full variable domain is DVKVTQSSRYLVKRTGEKVFLECVQDMDHENMFWYRQDPGLGLRLIYFSYDVKMKEKGDIPEGYSVSREKKERFSLILESASTNQTSMYLCASTQGRETQYFGPGTRLLVL.

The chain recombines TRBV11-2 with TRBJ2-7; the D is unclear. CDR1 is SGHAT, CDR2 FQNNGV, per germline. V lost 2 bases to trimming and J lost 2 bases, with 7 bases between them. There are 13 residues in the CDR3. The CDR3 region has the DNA TGTGCCAGCAGCTTACCGACGACCTACGAGCAGTACTTC. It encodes CASSLPTTYEQYF.